This is a list of T cell receptor beta chains from one sample in a study of OX40 agonist ivuxolimab in advanced cancers. Sequencing used immunoSEQ multiplex PCR; TCRdb keeps in-frame clones, though not all of them. The repertoire includes around 31,000 clones, roughly nine tenths of them detected once, and approximately 40% sits in the top ten. The specimen was CD4+ or CD8+ T cells sorted from blood, collected in a trial of the OX40 agonist ivuxolimab. These receptors were obtained from an adult with an advanced solid tumor such as melanoma, head and neck, liver or kidney cancer. Both conserved end residues are part of each CDR3. A D gene is named only where the DNA matches it firmly. Expanded clones are given a class, and other clones once, few, many or no size at all.

size: once; D: .; J: TRBJ1-2; V: TRBV30; CDR3: CAWSSGGGYGYTF; DNA: TGTGCCTGGAGTAGTGGGGGAGGTTATGGCTACACCTTC
size: .; D: .; J: TRBJ2-1; V: TRBV7-9; CDR3: CASSPLEAGSSYNEQFF; DNA: TGTGCCAGCAGCCCCCTCGAGGCGGGATCATCCTACAATGAGCAGTTCTTC
size: .; D: .; J: TRBJ2-2; V: TRBV5-1; CDR3: CASSSNTGELFF; DNA: TGCGCCAGCAGCTCGAACACCGGGGAGCTGTTTTTT
size: .; D: .; J: TRBJ2-2; V: TRBV5-1; CDR3: CASSDSGELFF; DNA: TGCGCCAGCAGCGACTCCGGGGAGCTGTTTTTT
size: .; D: .; J: TRBJ2-7; V: TRBV9; CDR3: CASSVEKGSGEQYF; DNA: TGTGCCAGCAGCGTTGAAAAGGGCTCGGGGGAGCAGTACTTC
size: .; D: .; J: TRBJ1-1; V: TRBV16; CDR3: CASSFQNTEAFF; DNA: TGTGCCAGCAGCTTTCAGAACACTGAAGCTTTCTTT
size: once; D: TRBD2; J: TRBJ2-2; V: TRBV28; CDR3: CASSSDSGRGGGELFF; DNA: TGTGCCAGCAGTTCGGATAGCGGGAGGGGGGGCGGGGAGCTGTTTTTT
size: .; D: .; J: TRBJ2-2; V: TRBV11-2; CDR3: CASSSISGNTGELFF; DNA: TGTGCCAGCAGCTCTATTAGCGGGAACACCGGGGAGCTGTTTTTT
size: .; D: .; J: TRBJ1-1; V: TRBV28; CDR3: CASRPDGNTEAFF; DNA: TGTGCCAGCAGACCAGACGGGAACACTGAAGCTTTCTTT
size: .; D: .; J: TRBJ1-1; V: TRBV5-4; CDR3: CASSSMSLNTEAFF; DNA: TGTGCCAGCAGCTCGATGAGCTTGAACACTGAAGCTTTCTTT
size: .; D: .; J: TRBJ2-2; V: TRBV19; CDR3: CASSIRAGELFF; DNA: TGTGCCAGTAGCATCAGGGCCGGGGAGCTGTTTTTT
size: .; D: .; J: TRBJ2-7; V: TRBV5-6; CDR3: CASSLWVDGEYEQYF; DNA: TGTGCCAGCAGCTTGTGGGTAGACGGTGAATACGAGCAGTACTTC
size: .; D: .; J: TRBJ2-7; V: TRBV6-5; CDR3: CASSYEGGGNEQYF; DNA: TGTGCCAGCAGTTACGAGGGGGGTGGCAACGAGCAGTACTTC
size: .; D: .; J: TRBJ2-2; V: TRBV6-5; CDR3: CASSYGFTGELFF; DNA: TGTGCCAGCAGTTACGGATTCACCGGGGAGCTGTTTTTT
size: .; D: .; J: TRBJ2-7; V: TRBV4-1; CDR3: CASSPVSSSYEQYF; DNA: TGCGCCAGCAGCCCAGTCTCTAGCAGCTACGAGCAGTACTTC
size: .; D: TRBD2; J: TRBJ2-3; V: TRBV9; CDR3: CASSVASGSGTDTQYF; DNA: TGTGCCAGCAGCGTAGCCAGCGGGAGTGGCACAGATACGCAGTATTTT
size: .; D: .; J: TRBJ2-7; V: TRBV6-5; CDR3: CASSFGSEQYF; DNA: TGTGCCAGCAGTTTTGGAAGCGAGCAGTACTTC
size: .; D: .; J: TRBJ1-1; V: TRBV5-8; CDR3: CASSSTGFRVTEAFF; DNA: TGTGCCAGCAGCTCGACAGGCTTTCGGGTCACTGAAGCTTTCTTT
size: .; D: .; J: TRBJ1-1; V: TRBV7-8; CDR3: CASSNRDYTEAFF; DNA: TGTGCCAGCAGCAACCGGGACTACACTGAAGCTTTCTTT
size: .; D: .; J: TRBJ2-7; V: TRBV11-2; CDR3: CASLASGRDEQYF; DNA: TGTGCCAGCCTGGCCTCCGGGCGTGACGAGCAGTACTTC
size: .; D: .; J: TRBJ1-3; V: TRBV28; CDR3: CASSLRRQVSGNTIYF; DNA: TGTGCCAGCAGTTTAAGAAGACAGGTGTCTGGAAACACCATATATTTT
size: .; D: .; J: TRBJ2-7; V: TRBV7-7; CDR3: CASSLAGDYEQYF; DNA: TGTGCCAGCAGCTTAGCGGGGGACTACGAGCAGTACTTC
size: .; D: .; J: TRBJ1-3; V: TRBV9; CDR3: CASSVEGGNSGNTIYF; DNA: TGTGCCAGCAGCGTAGAAGGCGGTAACTCTGGAAACACCATATATTTT
size: .; D: .; J: TRBJ1-1; V: TRBV5-6; CDR3: CASSEGSTEAFF; DNA: TGTGCCAGCAGCGAAGGGAGCACTGAAGCTTTCTTT
size: .; D: TRBD1; J: TRBJ2-7; V: TRBV27; CDR3: CASSLTGTGGEQYF; DNA: TGTGCCAGCAGTTTGACCGGGACAGGGGGCGAGCAGTACTTC
size: .; D: TRBD1; J: TRBJ2-7; V: TRBV7-9; CDR3: CASSTGQNYEQYF; DNA: TGTGCCAGCAGCACGGGACAGAACTACGAGCAGTACTTC
size: .; D: TRBD2; J: TRBJ2-1; V: TRBV7-2; CDR3: CATYERGGEQFF; DNA: TGTGCCACATATGAGCGGGGAGGGGAGCAGTTCTTC
size: .; D: TRBD1; J: TRBJ2-7; V: TRBV27; CDR3: CASSFGQGDYEQYF; DNA: TGTGCCAGCAGTTTTGGGCAGGGGGACTACGAGCAGTACTTC
size: .; D: .; J: TRBJ2-3; V: TRBV7-8; CDR3: CASSLPYTRETSTDTQYF; DNA: TGTGCCAGCAGCTTACCATATACCCGCGAGACTAGCACAGATACGCAGTATTTT
size: .; D: .; J: TRBJ2-1; V: TRBV27; CDR3: CASSSLMGGDNNEQFF; DNA: TGTGCCAGCAGTAGCCTTATGGGGGGAGATAACAATGAGCAGTTCTTC
size: .; D: .; J: TRBJ2-1; V: TRBV7-8; CDR3: CASSLSFPGAPYNEQFF; DNA: TGTGCCAGCAGCTTAAGTTTCCCAGGAGCACCCTACAATGAGCAGTTCTTC
size: .; D: TRBD1; J: TRBJ2-7; V: TRBV19; CDR3: CASSLTGYPYEQYF; DNA: TGTGCCAGTAGTTTGACAGGGTATCCCTACGAGCAGTACTTC
size: .; D: .; J: TRBJ1-1; V: TRBV18; CDR3: CASSPGTVEAFF; DNA: TGTGCCAGCTCACCCGGGACTGTAGAAGCTTTCTTT
size: .; D: .; J: TRBJ1-1; V: TRBV19; CDR3: CASSIGAEAFF; DNA: TGTGCCAGTAGTATAGGGGCTGAAGCTTTCTTT
size: .; D: .; J: TRBJ2-1; V: TRBV4-1; CDR3: CASTLLGGGSGYNEQFF; DNA: TGCGCCAGCACCCTACTAGGGGGGGGGAGCGGCTACAATGAGCAGTTCTTC
size: .; D: TRBD2; J: TRBJ2-1; V: TRBV7-8; CDR3: CASSLVNLAGGGEQFF; DNA: TGTGCCAGCAGCTTAGTCAACCTAGCGGGAGGGGGGGAGCAGTTCTTC
size: .; D: .; J: TRBJ2-2; V: TRBV6-1; CDR3: CASSESLEGFVQAGELFF; DNA: TGTGCCAGCAGTGAAAGCTTGGAGGGTTTCGTTCAGGCCGGGGAGCTGTTTTTT
size: .; D: TRBD1; J: TRBJ2-7; V: TRBV28; CDR3: CASSFDREKDSYEQYF; DNA: TGTGCCAGCAGTTTTGACAGGGAGAAAGACTCCTACGAGCAGTACTTC
size: .; D: TRBD2; J: TRBJ2-5; V: TRBV5-6; CDR3: CASSLVSGGRETQYF; DNA: TGTGCCAGCAGCTTGGTTAGCGGGGGGCGGGAGACCCAGTACTTC
size: .; D: TRBD2; J: TRBJ2-3; V: TRBV2; CDR3: CASTPGTSSTDTQYF; DNA: TGTGCCAGCACGCCAGGGACTAGCAGCACAGATACGCAGTATTTT
size: .; D: TRBD1; J: TRBJ2-3; V: TRBV4-1; CDR3: CASTPVQGDTDTQYF; DNA: TGCGCCAGCACCCCGGTCCAGGGGGACACAGATACGCAGTATTTT
size: .; D: .; J: TRBJ1-5; V: TRBV6-5; CDR3: CASSYGSNQPQHF; DNA: TGTGCCAGCAGTTACGGTAGCAATCAGCCCCAGCATTTT
size: .; D: TRBD1; J: TRBJ2-2; V: TRBV4-1; CDR3: CASKGQGIGELFF; DNA: TGCGCCAGCAAAGGACAGGGGATCGGGGAGCTGTTTTTT
size: .; D: TRBD1; J: TRBJ2-7; V: TRBV7-6; CDR3: CASSSPDRGWEQYF; DNA: TGTGCCAGCAGCTCCCCCGACAGGGGTTGGGAGCAGTACTTC
size: once; D: .; J: TRBJ2-7; V: TRBV9; CDR3: CASSVVPDSYEQYF; DNA: TGTGCCAGCAGCGTAGTCCCTGACTCCTACGAGCAGTACTTC
size: .; D: .; J: TRBJ1-4; V: TRBV19; CDR3: CASVGWGGHEKLFF; DNA: TGTGCCAGCGTAGGTTGGGGCGGTCATGAAAAACTGTTTTTT
size: .; D: TRBD1; J: TRBJ2-1; V: TRBV5-1; CDR3: CASRLGTAANEQFF; DNA: TGCGCCAGCAGGCTTGGGACAGCTGCCAATGAGCAGTTCTTC
size: .; D: .; J: TRBJ1-2; V: TRBV6-1; CDR3: CASSEDPGEFGYTF; DNA: TGTGCCAGCAGTGAAGATCCAGGGGAGTTTGGCTACACCTTC
size: .; D: TRBD2; J: TRBJ2-4; V: TRBV27; CDR3: CASSERGKGNIQYF; DNA: TGTGCCAGCTCGGAGCGGGGTAAAGGGAACATTCAGTACTTC
size: .; D: .; J: TRBJ2-7; V: TRBV7-9; CDR3: CASTPGVVRTYEQYF; DNA: TGTGCCAGCACCCCCGGAGTCGTCAGGACCTACGAGCAGTACTTC
size: few; D: .; J: TRBJ2-2; V: TRBV21-1; CDR3: CASEAGGHTGELFF; DNA: TGTGCCAGTGAAGCGGGGGGCCACACCGGGGAGCTGTTTTTT
size: .; D: TRBD1; J: TRBJ2-7; V: TRBV12-5; CDR3: CASGLVFPYAPLPYDRDEQYF; DNA: TGTGCTAGTGGTTTGGTATTCCCGTACGCACCCTTACCTTACGACAGGGACGAGCAGTACTTC
size: .; D: TRBD1; J: TRBJ2-1; V: TRBV19; CDR3: CASSMGQGIYNEQFF; DNA: TGTGCCAGTAGTATGGGACAGGGGATATACAATGAGCAGTTCTTC
size: .; D: .; J: TRBJ2-7; V: TRBV27; CDR3: CASSLSMGGYSYEQYF; DNA: TGTGCCAGCAGTTTATCGATGGGGGGCTACTCCTACGAGCAGTACTTC
size: .; D: .; J: TRBJ2-7; V: TRBV5-8; CDR3: CASSLEPGEQYF; DNA: TGTGCCAGCAGCTTGGAGCCAGGGGAGCAGTACTTC
size: medium-sized; D: TRBD1; J: TRBJ1-5; V: TRBV2; CDR3: CASSETGYYNQPQHF; DNA: TGTGCCAGCAGTGAGACAGGGTACTACAATCAGCCCCAGCATTTT
size: .; D: TRBD2; J: TRBJ2-1; V: TRBV5-1; CDR3: CASSLWTSANNEQFF; DNA: TGCGCCAGCAGCTTGTGGACTAGCGCAAACAATGAGCAGTTCTTC
size: .; D: TRBD2; J: TRBJ2-7; V: TRBV7-9; CDR3: CASSPLAEVSYEQYF; DNA: TGTGCCAGCAGCCCCCTAGCGGAGGTCTCCTACGAGCAGTACTTC
size: .; D: .; J: TRBJ2-7; V: TRBV11-2; CDR3: CASTSTRLGITYEQYF; DNA: TGTGCCAGCACTTCCACCCGACTAGGGATAACCTACGAGCAGTACTTC
size: .; D: TRBD1; J: TRBJ2-1; V: TRBV19; CDR3: CASSKGQHNEQFF; DNA: TGTGCCAGTAGTAAGGGACAGCACAATGAGCAGTTCTTC